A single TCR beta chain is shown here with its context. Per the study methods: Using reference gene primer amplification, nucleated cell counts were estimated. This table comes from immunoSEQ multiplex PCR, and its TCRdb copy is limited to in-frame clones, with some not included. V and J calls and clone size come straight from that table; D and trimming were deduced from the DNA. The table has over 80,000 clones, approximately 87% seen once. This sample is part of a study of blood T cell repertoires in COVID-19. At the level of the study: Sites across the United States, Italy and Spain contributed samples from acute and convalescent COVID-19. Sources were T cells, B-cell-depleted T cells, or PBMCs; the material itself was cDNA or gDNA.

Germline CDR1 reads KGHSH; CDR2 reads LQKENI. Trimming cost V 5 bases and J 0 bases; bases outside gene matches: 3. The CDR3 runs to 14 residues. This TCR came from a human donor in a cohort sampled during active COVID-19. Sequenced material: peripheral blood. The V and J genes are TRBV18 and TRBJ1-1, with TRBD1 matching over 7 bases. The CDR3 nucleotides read TGTGCCAGCTCATCGACAGGGATGAACACTGAAGCTTTCTTT. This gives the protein CASSSTGMNTEAFF.